These T cell receptor beta chains were read from a single sample in a study of blood T cell repertoires in COVID-19. The method was immunoSEQ multiplex PCR; TCRdb's version includes in-frame clones alone and lacks a portion of them. This sample has some 100,000 clones; around 88% occur once, and the top ten carry around 2.1%. The sample consisted of peripheral blood. Source of these receptors: a man aged 45 to 65 with COVID-19, enrolled during active disease. The CDR3 runs from the conserved cysteine through the conserved F or W. A D gene is named only where the DNA matches it firmly.

TRBD2	TRBV4-1	TRBJ2-3	CASSQPSLKSSGGGRTDTQYF	TGCGCCAGCAGCCAACCCTCACTGAAATCTAGCGGGGGTGGACGCACAGATACGCAGTATTTT
NA	TRBV5-6	TRBJ1-2	CASSLAGGYGYTF	TGTGCCAGCAGCTTGGCGGGTGGCTATGGCTACACCTTC
TRBD1	TRBV11-2	TRBJ2-1	CASSPKPGQGPYNEQFF	TGTGCCAGCAGCCCAAAACCGGGACAGGGGCCGTACAATGAGCAGTTCTTC
NA	TRBV6-5	TRBJ2-2	CASSYRTTSVGELFF	TGTGCCAGCAGTTATAGGACAACGTCCGTCGGGGAGCTGTTTTTT
NA	TRBV15	TRBJ1-2	CATSSTGRDGYTF	TGTGCCACCAGCAGTACAGGGCGAGATGGCTACACCTTC
NA	TRBV12-3/TRBV12-4	TRBJ1-5	CASSRQADQPQHF	TGTGCCAGCAGTCGACAGGCTGATCAGCCCCAGCATTTT
TRBD2	TRBV19	TRBJ2-2	CASSVLSGTSGAGELFF	TGTGCCAGTAGTGTCCTTTCCGGGACTAGCGGGGCCGGGGAGCTGTTTTTT
NA	TRBV7-3	TRBJ1-1	CASSLTGIDSHTEAFF	TGTGCCAGCAGCTTAACAGGCATCGACAGCCACACTGAAGCTTTCTTT
TRBD1	TRBV2	TRBJ1-4	CASRPGTGANEKLFF	TGTGCCAGCAGGCCCGGGACAGGGGCTAATGAAAAACTGTTTTTT
TRBD1	TRBV25-1	TRBJ1-1	CASSSPGTGRTLNTEAFF	TGTGCCAGCAGTTCCCCCGGGACAGGTCGCACTTTGAACACTGAAGCTTTCTTT
NA	TRBV23-1	TRBJ2-7	CASSQKGRLYEQYF	TGCGCCAGCAGTCAAAAGGGGCGCCTATACGAGCAGTACTTC
NA	TRBV9	TRBJ2-1	CASSVDSGVSYNEQFF	TGTGCCAGCAGCGTGGACAGCGGGGTCTCCTACAATGAGCAGTTCTTC
NA	TRBV27	TRBJ1-6	CASSLQRFGSSPLHF	TGTGCCAGCAGTTTGCAACGGTTTGGTAGTTCACCCCTCCACTTT
NA	TRBV3-1/TRBV3-2	TRBJ2-3	CASSQDGGGLADTQYF	TGTGCCAGCAGCCAAGATGGCGGGGGCCTCGCAGATACGCAGTATTTT